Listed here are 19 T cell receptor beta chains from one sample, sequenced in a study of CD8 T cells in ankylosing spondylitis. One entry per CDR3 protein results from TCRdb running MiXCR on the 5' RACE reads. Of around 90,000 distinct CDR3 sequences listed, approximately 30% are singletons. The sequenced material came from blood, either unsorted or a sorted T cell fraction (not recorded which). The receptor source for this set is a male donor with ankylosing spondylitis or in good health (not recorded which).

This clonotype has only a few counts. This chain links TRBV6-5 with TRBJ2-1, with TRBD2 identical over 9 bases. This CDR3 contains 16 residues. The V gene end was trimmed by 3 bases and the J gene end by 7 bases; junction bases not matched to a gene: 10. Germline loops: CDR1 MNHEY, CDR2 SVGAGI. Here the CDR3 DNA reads TGTGCCAGCAGTTATAAAGGCGGGAGGGCCGATAATGAGCAGTTCTTC. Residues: CASSYKGGRADNEQFF.

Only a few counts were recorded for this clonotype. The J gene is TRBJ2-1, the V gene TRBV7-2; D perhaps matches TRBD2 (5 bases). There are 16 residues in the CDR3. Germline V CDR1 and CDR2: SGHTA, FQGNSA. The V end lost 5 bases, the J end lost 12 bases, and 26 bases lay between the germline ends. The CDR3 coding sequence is TGTGCCAGCAGCACCAGGACTGGGCCCTCCATCAGTGGGCAGTTCTTC. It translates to CASSTRTGPSISGQFF.

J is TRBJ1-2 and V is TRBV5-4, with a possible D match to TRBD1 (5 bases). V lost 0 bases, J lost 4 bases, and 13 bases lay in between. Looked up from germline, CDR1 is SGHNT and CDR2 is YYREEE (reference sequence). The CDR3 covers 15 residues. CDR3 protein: CASSLGRGAVYGYTF. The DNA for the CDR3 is TGTGCCAGCAGCTTGGGACGGGGCGCAGTCTATGGCTACACCTTC.

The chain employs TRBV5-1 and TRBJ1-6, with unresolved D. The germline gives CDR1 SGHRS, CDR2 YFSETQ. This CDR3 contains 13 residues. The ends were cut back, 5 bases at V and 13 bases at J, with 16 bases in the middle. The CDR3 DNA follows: TGCGCCAGCAGAGATCAGCGAGACGAGCCCCTCCACTTT. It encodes CASRDQRDEPLHF.

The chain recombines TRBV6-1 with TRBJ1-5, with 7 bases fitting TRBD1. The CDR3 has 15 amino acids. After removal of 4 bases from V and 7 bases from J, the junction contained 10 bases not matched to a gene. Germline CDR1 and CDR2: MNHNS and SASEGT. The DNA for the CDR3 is TGTGCCAGCAGTGGCAGGACAGGAGCGCCCCAGCCCCAGCATTTT. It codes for CASSGRTGAPQPQHF.

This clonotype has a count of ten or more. CDR3 protein: CSATSGDQPQHF. The CDR3, as DNA: TGCAGCGCCACGTCGGGGGATCAGCCCCAGCATTTT. The rearrangement joins TRBV29-1 to TRBJ1-5; a possible D gene is TRBD1 (5 bases). The ends were cut back, 7 bases at V and 5 bases at J, with 12 bases in the middle. The CDR3 runs to 12 residues. Germline values: CDR1 SQVTM, CDR2 ANQGSEA.

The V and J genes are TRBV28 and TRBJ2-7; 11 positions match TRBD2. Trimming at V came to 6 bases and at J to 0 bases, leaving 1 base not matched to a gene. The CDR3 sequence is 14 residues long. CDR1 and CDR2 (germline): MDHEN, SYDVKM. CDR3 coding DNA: TGTGCCAGCAGACTAGCGGGAGCCTCCTACGAGCAGTACTTC. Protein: CASRLAGASYEQYF.

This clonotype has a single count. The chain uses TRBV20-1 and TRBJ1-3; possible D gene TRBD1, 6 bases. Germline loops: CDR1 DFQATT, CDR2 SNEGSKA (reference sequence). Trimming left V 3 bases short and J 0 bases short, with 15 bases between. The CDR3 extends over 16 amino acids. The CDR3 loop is CSASGGHHFSGNTIYF. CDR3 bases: TGCAGTGCTAGCGGGGGACACCACTTCTCTGGAAACACCATATATTTT.

CDR3 in amino acids: CSASRWDLNYEQYF. CDR3 DNA sequence: TGCAGTGCTAGTAGGTGGGACCTAAACTACGAGCAGTACTTC. The chain joins TRBV20-1 to TRBJ2-7; possibly TRBD1 or TRBD2 for D (5 bases each). This CDR3 is built from 14 residues. CDR1 DFQATT and CDR2 SNEGSKA come from the germline V gene (reference sequence). Deletions cut 3 bases from V and 3 bases from J, with 15 bases between.

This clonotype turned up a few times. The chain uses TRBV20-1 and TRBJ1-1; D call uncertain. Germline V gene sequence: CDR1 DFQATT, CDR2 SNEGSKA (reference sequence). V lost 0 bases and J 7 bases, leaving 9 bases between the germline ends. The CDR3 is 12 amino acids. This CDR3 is CSARDFQVEAFF. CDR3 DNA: TGCAGTGCTAGAGATTTCCAGGTTGAAGCTTTCTTT.

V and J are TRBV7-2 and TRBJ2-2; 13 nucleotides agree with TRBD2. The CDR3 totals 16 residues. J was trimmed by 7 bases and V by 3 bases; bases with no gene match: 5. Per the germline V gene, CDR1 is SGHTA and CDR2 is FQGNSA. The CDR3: CASSFGLAGVLGELFF. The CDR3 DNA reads TGTGCCAGCAGCTTCGGACTAGCGGGAGTCCTCGGGGAGCTGTTTTTT.

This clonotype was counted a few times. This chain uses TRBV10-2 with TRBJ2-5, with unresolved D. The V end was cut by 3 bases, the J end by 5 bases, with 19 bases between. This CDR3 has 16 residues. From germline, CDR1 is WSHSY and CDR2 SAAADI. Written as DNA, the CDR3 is TGCGCCAGCAGTGAAATAGGCTTGGCGGCCCAGGAGACCCAGTACTTC. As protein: CASSEIGLAAQETQYF.

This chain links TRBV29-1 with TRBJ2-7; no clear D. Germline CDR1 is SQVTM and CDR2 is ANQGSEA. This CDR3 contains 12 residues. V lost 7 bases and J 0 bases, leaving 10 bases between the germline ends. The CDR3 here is CSANPRSYEQYF. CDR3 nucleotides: TGCAGCGCTAACCCCCGCTCCTACGAGCAGTACTTC.

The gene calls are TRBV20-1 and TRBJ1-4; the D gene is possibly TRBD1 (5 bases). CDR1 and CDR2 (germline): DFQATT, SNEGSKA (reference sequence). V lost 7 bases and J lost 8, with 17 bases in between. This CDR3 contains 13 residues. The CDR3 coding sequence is TGCAGTGTCGGGACTAGCGTAGGGGAAAAACTGTTTTTT. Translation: CSVGTSVGEKLFF.

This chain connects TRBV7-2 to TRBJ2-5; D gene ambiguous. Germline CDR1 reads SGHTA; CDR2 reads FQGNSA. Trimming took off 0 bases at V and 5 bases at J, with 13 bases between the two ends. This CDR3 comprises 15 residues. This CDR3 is CASSLASPPLETQYF. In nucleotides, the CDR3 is TGTGCCAGCAGCTTAGCGTCTCCACCTTTGGAGACCCAGTACTTC.

This CDR3 is CASSPGTTYEQYF. The DNA for the CDR3 is TGTGCCAGCTCACCAGGGACCACCTACGAGCAGTACTTC. The chain uses TRBV18 and TRBJ2-7; the D gene could be TRBD1 or TRBD2 (5 bases each). CDR1 is KGHSH and CDR2 is LQKENI in the germline V gene. The CDR3 spans 13 residues. V was shortened by 2 bases and J by 2 bases, with 7 bases between the two germline ends.

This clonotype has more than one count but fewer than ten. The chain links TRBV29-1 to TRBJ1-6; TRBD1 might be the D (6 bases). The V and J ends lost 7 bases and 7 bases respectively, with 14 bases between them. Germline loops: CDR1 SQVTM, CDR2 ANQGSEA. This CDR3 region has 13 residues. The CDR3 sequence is CSGSRGANSPLHF. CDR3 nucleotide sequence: TGCAGCGGATCTCGGGGGGCGAATTCACCCCTCCACTTT.

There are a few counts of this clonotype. The CDR3 reads CASSGRLADYTGELFF. As DNA, the CDR3 is TGTGCCAGCAGCGGCAGACTAGCGGACTACACCGGGGAGCTGTTTTTT. The V gene is TRBV7-9, the J gene TRBJ2-2, with 9 nucleotides matching TRBD2. CDR1 and CDR2 from the germline V gene are SEHNR and FQNEAQ (reference sequence). The CDR3 has 16 residues. V shed 5 bases, J shed 3 bases, and the junction held 7 bases outside the gene matches.

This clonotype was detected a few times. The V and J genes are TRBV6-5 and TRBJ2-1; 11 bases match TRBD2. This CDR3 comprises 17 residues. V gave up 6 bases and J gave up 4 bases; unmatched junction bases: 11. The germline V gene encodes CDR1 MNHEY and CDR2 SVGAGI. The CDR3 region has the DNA TGTGCCAGCAGCTACGGAATGGGACTAGCGGCGTACAATGAGCAGTTCTTC. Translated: CASSYGMGLAAYNEQFF.